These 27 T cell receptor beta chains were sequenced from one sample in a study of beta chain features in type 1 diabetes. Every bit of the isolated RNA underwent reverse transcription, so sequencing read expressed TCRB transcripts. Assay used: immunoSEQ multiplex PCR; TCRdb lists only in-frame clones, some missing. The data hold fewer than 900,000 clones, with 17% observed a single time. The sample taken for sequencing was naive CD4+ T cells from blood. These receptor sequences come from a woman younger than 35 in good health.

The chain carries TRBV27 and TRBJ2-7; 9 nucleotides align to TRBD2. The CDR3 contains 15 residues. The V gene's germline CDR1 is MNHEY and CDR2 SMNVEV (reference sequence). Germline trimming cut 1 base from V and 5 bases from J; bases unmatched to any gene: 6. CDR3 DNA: TGTGCCAGCAGTTTATGGGGTAGCGGGAGAAACGAGCAGTACTTC. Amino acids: CASSLWGSGRNEQYF.

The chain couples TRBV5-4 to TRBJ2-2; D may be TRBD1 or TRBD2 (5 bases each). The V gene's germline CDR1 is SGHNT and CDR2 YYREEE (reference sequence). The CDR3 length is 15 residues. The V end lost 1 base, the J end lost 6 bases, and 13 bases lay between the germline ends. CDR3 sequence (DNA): TGTGCCAGCAGCTTGCCGGGACCCGCATCCGGGGAGCTGTTTTTT. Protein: CASSLPGPASGELFF. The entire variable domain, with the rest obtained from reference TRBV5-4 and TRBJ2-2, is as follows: ETGVTQSPTHLIKTRGQQVTLRCSSQSGHNTVSWYQQALGQGPQFIFQYYREEENGRGNFPPRFSGLQFPNYSSELNVNALELDDSALYLCASSLPGPASGELFFGEGSRLTVL.

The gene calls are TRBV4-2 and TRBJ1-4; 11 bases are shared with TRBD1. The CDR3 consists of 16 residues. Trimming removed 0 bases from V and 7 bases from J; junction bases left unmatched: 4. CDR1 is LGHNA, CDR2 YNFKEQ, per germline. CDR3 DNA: TGTGCCAGCAGCCAAGATTGGACAGGGGGCGGTGAAAAACTGTTTTTT. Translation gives CASSQDWTGGGEKLFF.

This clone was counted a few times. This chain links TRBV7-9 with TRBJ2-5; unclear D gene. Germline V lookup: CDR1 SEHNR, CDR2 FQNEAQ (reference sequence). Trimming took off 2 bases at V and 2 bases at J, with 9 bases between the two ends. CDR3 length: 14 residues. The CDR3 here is CASSLLLGQETQYF. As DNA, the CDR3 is TGTGCCAGCAGCTTACTCCTGGGGCAAGAGACCCAGTACTTC.

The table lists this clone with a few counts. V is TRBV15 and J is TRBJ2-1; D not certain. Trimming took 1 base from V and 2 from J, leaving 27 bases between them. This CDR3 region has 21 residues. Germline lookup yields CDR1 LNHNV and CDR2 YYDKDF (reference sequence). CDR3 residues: CATSRGSIEDFEDRPYNEQFF. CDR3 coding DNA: TGTGCCACCAGCAGAGGTTCTATTGAGGATTTTGAAGATAGACCCTACAATGAGCAGTTCTTC.

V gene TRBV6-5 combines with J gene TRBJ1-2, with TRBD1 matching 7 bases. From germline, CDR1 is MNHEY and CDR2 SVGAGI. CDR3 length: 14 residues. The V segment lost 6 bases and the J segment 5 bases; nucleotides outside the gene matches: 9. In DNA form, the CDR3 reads TGTGCCAGCAGCCGACTTCAGGGGGGATATGGCTACACCTTC. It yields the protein CASSRLQGGYGYTF.

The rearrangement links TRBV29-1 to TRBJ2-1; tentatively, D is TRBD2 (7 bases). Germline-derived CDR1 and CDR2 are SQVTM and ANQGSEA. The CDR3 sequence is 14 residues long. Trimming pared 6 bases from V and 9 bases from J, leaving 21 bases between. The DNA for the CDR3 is TGCAGCGTCCTTGGGGGGGCGCAGGAGGCTGAGCAGTTCTTC. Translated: CSVLGGAQEAEQFF.

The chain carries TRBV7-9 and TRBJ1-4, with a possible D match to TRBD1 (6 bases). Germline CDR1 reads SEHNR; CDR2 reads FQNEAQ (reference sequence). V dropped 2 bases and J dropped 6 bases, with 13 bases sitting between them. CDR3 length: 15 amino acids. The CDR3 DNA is TGTGCCAGCAGCTTACGTAGGACAGAGTATGAAAAACTGTTTTTT. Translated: CASSLRRTEYEKLFF.

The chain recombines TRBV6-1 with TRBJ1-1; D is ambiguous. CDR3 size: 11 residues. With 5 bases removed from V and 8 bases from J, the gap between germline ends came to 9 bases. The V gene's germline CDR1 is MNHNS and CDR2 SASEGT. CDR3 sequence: CASSWVLEAFF. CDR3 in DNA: TGTGCCAGCAGTTGGGTCCTCGAAGCTTTCTTT.

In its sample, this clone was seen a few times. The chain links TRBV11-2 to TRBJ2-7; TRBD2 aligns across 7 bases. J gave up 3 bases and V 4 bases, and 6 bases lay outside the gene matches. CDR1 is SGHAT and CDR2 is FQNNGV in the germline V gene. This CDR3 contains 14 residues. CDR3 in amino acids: CASSSSSGGYEQYF. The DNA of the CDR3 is TGTGCCAGCAGCTCATCTAGCGGAGGCTACGAGCAGTACTTC.

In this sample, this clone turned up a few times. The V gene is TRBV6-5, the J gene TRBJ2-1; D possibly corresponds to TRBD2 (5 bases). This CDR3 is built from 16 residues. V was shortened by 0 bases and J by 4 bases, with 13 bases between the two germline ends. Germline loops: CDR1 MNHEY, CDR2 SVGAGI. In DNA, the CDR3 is TGTGCCAGCAGTTACTCGAGGGTAGCGAGATACAATGAGCAGTTCTTC. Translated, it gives CASSYSRVARYNEQFF.

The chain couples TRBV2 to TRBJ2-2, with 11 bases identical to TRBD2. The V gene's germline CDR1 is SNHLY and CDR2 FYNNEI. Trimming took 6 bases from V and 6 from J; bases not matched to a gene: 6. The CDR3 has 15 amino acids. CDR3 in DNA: TGTGCCAGCAGGAGACTAGCGGGAACGGCCGGGGAGCTGTTTTTT. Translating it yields CASRRLAGTAGELFF.

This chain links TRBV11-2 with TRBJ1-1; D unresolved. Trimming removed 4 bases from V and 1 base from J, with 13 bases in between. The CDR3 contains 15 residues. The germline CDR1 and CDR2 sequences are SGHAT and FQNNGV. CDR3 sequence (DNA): TGTGCCAGCAGCTCTAACGCCGTCAGGAACACTGAAGCTTTCTTT. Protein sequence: CASSSNAVRNTEAFF.

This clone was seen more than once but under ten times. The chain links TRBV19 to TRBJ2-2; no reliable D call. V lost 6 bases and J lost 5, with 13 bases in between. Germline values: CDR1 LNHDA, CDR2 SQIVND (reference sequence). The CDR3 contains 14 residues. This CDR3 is CASSGNWWTGELFF. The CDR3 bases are TGTGCCAGTAGCGGCAATTGGTGGACCGGGGAGCTGTTTTTT.

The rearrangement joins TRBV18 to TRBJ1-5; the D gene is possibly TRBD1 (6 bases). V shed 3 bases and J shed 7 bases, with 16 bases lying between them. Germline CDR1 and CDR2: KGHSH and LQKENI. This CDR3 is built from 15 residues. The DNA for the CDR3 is TGTGCCAGCTCACCGTTCGACAGGAGCGGGCAGCCCCAGCATTTT. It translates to CASSPFDRSGQPQHF.

The DNA of the CDR3 is TGTGCCAGCAGCTTCACGCAGAACACTGAAGCTTTCTTT. This gives the protein CASSFTQNTEAFF. The rearrangement uses TRBV7-2 and TRBJ1-1; no reliable D call. Trimming cost V 3 bases and J 1 base, with 6 bases left between them. Per the germline V gene, CDR1 is SGHTA and CDR2 is FQGNSA. The CDR3 sequence is 13 residues long.

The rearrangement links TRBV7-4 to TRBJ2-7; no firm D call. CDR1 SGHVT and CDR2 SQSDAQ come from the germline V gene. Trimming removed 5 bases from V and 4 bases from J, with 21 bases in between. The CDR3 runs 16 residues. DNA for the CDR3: TGTGCCAGCAGCCTAAACATAAGACAAGTCTTGTACGAGCAGTACTTC. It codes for CASSLNIRQVLYEQYF. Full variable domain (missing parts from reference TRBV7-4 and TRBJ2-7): GAGVSQSPRYKVAKRGRDVALRCDSISGHVTLYWYRQTLGQGSEVLTYSQSDAQRDKSGRPSGRFSAERPERSVSTLKIQRTEQGDSAVYLCASSLNIRQVLYEQYFGPGTRLTVT.

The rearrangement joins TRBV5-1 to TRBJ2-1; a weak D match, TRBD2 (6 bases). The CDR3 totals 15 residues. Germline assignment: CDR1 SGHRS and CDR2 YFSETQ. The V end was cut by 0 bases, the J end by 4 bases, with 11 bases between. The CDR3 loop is CASSLVSSAYNEQFF. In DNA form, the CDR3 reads TGCGCCAGCAGCTTGGTGTCTAGCGCGTACAATGAGCAGTTCTTC.

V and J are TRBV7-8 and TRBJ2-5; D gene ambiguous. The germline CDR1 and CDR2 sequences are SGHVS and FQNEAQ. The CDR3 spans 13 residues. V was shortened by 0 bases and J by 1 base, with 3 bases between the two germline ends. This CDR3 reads CASSLALQETQYF. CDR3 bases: TGTGCCAGCAGCTTAGCTCTCCAAGAGACCCAGTACTTC.

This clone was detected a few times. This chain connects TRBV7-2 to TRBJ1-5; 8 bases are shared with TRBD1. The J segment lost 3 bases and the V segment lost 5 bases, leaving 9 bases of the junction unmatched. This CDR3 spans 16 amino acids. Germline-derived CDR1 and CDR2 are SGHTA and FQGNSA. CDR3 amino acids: CASSIAGTGSNQPQHF. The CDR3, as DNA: TGTGCCAGCAGCATCGCCGGGACAGGTTCCAATCAGCCCCAGCATTTT.

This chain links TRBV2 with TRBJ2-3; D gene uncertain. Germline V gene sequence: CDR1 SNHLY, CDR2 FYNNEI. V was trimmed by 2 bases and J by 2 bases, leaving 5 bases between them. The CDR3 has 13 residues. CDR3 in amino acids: CASSELPTDTQYF. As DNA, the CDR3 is TGTGCCAGCAGTGAATTACCCACAGATACGCAGTATTTT.

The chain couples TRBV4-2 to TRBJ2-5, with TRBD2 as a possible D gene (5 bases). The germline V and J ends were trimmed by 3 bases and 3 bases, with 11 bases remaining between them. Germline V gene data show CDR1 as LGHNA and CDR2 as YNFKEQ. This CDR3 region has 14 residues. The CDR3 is CASSQADSKETQYF. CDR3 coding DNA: TGTGCCAGCAGCCAGGCGGACTCAAAAGAGACCCAGTACTTC.

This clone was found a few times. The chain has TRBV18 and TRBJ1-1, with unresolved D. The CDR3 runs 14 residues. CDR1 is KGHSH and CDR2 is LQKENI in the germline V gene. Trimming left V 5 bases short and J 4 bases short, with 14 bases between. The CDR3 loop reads CASSSDQAGTEAFF. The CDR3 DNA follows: TGTGCCAGCTCATCGGACCAGGCGGGCACTGAAGCTTTCTTT.

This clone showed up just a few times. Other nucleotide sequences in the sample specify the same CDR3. CDR3 protein: CASSGGGAGNTEAFF. In DNA form, the CDR3 reads TGTGCCAGCAGTGGGGGTGGAGCAGGGAACACTGAAGCTTTCTTT. The chain recombines TRBV6-1 with TRBJ1-1; D uncertain. Per the germline V gene, CDR1 is MNHNS and CDR2 is SASEGT. CDR3 length: 15 residues. The germline V and J ends were trimmed by 4 bases and 1 base, with 13 bases remaining between them.

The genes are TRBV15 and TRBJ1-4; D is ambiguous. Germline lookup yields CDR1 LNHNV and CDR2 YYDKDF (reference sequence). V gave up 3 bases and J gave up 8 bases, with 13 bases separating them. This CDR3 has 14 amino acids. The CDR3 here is CATSRSPTGEKLFF. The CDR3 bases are TGTGCCACCAGCAGGTCTCCCACCGGCGAAAAACTGTTTTTT. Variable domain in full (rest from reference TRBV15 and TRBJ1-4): DAMVIQNPRYQVTQFGKPVTLSCSQTLNHNVMYWYQQKSSQAPKLLFHYYDKDFNNEADTPDNFQSRRPNTSFCFLDIRSPGLGDTAMYLCATSRSPTGEKLFFGSGTQLSVL.

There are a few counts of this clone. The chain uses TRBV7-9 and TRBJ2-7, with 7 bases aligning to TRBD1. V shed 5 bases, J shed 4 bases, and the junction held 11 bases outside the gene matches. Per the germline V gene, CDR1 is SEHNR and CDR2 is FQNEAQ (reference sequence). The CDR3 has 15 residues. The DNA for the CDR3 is TGTGCCAGCAGCGATTACACGGACAGGAATTACGAGCAGTACTTC. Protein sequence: CASSDYTDRNYEQYF.

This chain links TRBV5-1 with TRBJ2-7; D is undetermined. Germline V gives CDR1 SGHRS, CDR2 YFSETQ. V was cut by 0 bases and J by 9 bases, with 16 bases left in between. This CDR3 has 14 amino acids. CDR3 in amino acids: CASSLEAGRRRQYF. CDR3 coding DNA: TGCGCCAGCAGCTTGGAGGCAGGTCGGCGCCGGCAGTACTTC.